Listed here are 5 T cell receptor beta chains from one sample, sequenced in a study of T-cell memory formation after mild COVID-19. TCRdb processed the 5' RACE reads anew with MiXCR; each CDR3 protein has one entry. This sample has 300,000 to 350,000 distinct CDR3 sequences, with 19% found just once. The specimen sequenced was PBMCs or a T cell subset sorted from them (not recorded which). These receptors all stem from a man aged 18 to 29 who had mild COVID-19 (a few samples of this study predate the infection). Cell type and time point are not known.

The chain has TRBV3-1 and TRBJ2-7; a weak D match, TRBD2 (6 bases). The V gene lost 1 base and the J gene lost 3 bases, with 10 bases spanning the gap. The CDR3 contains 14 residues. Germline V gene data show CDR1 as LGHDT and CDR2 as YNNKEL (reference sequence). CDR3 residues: CASSQGGGIYEQYF. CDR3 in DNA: TGTGCCAGCAGCCAAGGTGGGGGGATCTACGAGCAGTACTTC.

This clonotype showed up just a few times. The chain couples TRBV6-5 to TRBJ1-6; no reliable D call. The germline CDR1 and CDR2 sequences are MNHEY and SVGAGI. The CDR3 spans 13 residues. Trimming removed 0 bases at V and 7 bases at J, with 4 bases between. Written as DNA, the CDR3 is TGTGCCAGCAGTTACTCCGGAAATTCACCCCTCCACTTT. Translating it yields CASSYSGNSPLHF.

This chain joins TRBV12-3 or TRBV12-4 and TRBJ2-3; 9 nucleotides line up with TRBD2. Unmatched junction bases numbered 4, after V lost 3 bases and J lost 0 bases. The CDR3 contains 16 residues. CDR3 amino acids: CASSFLAGLSTDTQYF. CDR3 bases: TGTGCCAGCAGTTTCCTAGCGGGGCTTAGCACAGATACGCAGTATTTT.

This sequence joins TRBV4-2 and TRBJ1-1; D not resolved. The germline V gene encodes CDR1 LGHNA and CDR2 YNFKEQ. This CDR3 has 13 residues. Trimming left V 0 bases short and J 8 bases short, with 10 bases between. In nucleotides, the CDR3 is TGTGCCAGCAGCCAAGATCCGCGGATCGAAGCTTTCTTT. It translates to CASSQDPRIEAFF.

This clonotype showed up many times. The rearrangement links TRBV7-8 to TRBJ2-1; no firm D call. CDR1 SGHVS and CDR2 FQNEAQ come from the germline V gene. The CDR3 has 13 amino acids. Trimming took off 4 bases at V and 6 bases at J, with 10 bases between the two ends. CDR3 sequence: CASSSMNSNEQFF. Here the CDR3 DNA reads TGTGCCAGCAGCTCCATGAACAGCAATGAGCAGTTCTTC.